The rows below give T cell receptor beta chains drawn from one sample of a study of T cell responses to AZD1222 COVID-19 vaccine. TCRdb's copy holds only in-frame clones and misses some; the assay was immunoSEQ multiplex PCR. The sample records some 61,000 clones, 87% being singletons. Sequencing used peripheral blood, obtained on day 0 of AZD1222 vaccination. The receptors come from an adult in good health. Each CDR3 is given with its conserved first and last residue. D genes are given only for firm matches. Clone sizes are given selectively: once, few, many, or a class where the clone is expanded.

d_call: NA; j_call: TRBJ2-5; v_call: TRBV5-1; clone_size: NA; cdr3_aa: CASSLASALQETQYF; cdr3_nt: TGCGCCAGCAGCTTGGCCTCGGCGCTCCAAGAGACCCAGTACTTC
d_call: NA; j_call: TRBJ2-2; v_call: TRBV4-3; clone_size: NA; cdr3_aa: CASSQEGRANTGELFF; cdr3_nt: TGCGCCAGCAGCCAAGAGGGCAGGGCGAACACCGGGGAGCTGTTTTTT
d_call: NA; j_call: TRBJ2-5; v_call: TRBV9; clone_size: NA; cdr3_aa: CASSPGSGYQETQYF; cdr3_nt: TGTGCCAGCAGCCCAGGGAGTGGATACCAAGAGACCCAGTACTTC
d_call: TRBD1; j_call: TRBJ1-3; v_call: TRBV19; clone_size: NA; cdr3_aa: CASGDRSGNTIYF; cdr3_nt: TGTGCCAGTGGGGACAGGTCGGGAAACACCATATATTTT
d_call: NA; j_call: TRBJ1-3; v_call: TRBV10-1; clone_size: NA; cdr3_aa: CASTRDSEGGNTIYF; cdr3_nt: TGCGCCAGTACGCGGGACTCCGAAGGCGGAAACACCATATATTTT
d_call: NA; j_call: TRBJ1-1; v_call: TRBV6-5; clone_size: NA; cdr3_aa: CASSYLGGNTEAFF; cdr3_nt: TGTGCCAGCAGTTACTTAGGGGGGAACACTGAAGCTTTCTTT
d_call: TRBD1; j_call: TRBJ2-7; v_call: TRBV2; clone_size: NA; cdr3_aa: CASSDTTGGYEQYF; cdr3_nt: TGTGCCAGCAGTGATACGACAGGGGGCTACGAGCAGTACTTC
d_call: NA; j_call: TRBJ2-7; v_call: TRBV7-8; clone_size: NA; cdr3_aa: CASSPPQGRFGEQYF; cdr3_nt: TGTGCCAGCAGCCCCCCACAGGGGAGGTTTGGGGAGCAGTACTTC
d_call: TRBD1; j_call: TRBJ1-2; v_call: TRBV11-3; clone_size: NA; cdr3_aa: CASSHRDRGLDGYTF; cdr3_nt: TGTGCCAGCAGCCACCGGGACAGGGGGCTCGACGGCTACACCTTC
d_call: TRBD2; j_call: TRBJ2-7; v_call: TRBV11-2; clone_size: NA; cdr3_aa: CASSLELAQYEQYF; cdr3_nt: TGTGCCAGCAGCTTAGAACTAGCGCAGTACGAGCAGTACTTC
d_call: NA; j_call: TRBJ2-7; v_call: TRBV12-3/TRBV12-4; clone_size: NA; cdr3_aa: CASSANNYEQYF; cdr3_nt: TGTGCCAGCAGTGCCAACAACTACGAGCAGTACTTC
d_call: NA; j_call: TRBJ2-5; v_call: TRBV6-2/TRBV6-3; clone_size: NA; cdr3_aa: CASSYRPRQETQYF; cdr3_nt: TGTGCCAGCAGTTACCGGCCACGCCAAGAGACCCAGTACTTC
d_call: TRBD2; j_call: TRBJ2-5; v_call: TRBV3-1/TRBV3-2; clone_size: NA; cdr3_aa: CASSRPAGGAETQYF; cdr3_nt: TGTGCCAGCAGCAGACCGGCGGGAGGGGCAGAGACCCAGTACTTC
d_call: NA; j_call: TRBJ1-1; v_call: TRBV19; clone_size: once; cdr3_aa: CASSVGGSTEAFF; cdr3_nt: TGTGCCAGTAGTGTAGGAGGGAGCACTGAAGCTTTCTTT
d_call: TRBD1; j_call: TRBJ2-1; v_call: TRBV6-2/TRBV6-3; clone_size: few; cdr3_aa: CASSLFRDRGDEQFF; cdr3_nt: TGTGCCAGCAGCCTATTCCGGGACAGGGGTGATGAGCAGTTCTTC
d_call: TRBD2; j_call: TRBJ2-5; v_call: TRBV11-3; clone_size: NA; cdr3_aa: CASSLGAGVTKETQYF; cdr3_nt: TGTGCCAGCAGCTTAGGGGCGGGAGTAACCAAAGAGACCCAGTACTTC
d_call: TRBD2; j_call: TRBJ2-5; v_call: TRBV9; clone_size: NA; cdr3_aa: CASSATSGGAGETQYF; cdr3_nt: TGTGCCAGCAGCGCGACTAGCGGGGGGGCCGGTGAGACCCAGTACTTC
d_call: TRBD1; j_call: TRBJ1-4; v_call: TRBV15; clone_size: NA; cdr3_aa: CATSREGRGRFNNPLKEKLFF; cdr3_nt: TGTGCCACCAGCAGAGAGGGCAGGGGGCGGTTCAACAACCCTCTTAAGGAAAAACTGTTTTTT
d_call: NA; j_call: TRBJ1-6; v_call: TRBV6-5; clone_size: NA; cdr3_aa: CASIPRGTYNSPLHF; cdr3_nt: TGTGCCAGCATCCCTAGGGGAACCTATAATTCACCCCTCCACTTT
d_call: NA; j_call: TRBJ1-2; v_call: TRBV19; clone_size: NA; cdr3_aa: CASRGANREGYGYTF; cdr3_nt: TGTGCCAGTAGAGGTGCCAACAGGGAAGGATATGGCTACACCTTC
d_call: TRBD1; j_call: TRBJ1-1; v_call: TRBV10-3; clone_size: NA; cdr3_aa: CAIGTGTEAFF; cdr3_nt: TGTGCCATAGGGACAGGGACTGAAGCTTTCTTT
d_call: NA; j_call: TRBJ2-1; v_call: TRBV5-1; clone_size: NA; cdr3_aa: CASSLTRGGSYNEQFF; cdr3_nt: TGCGCCAGCAGCTTGACGAGGGGAGGCTCCTACAATGAGCAGTTCTTC
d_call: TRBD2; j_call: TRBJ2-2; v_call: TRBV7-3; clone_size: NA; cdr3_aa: CASSPGLALNTGELFF; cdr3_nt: TGTGCCAGCAGCCCGGGACTAGCTTTGAACACCGGGGAGCTGTTTTTT
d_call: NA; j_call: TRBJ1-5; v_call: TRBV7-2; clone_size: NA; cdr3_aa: CASSLPGGHQPQHF; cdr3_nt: TGTGCCAGCAGCTTGCCCGGAGGGCATCAGCCCCAGCATTTT
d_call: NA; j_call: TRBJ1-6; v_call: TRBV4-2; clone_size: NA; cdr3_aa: CASSQERSGGNSPLHF; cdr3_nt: TGTGCCAGCAGCCAAGAAAGATCTGGGGGAAATTCACCCCTCCACTTT
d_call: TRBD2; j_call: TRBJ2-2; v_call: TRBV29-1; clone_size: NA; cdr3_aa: CSVAPSGSLTGELFF; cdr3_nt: TGCAGCGTTGCCCCTAGCGGGAGTCTCACCGGGGAGCTGTTTTTT
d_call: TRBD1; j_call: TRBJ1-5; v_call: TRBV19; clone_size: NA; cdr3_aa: CASSIDQGGGQPQHF; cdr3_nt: TGTGCCAGTAGTATAGATCAGGGGGGCGGTCAGCCCCAGCATTTT